Listed here are 5 T cell receptor beta chains from one sample, sequenced in a study of T-cell reconstitution after alpha-beta-depleted transplantation in children. Unique molecular identifiers were used in preparing the TCRbeta library. TCRdb used MiXCR to reprocess the PCR reads, holding one entry per CDR3 protein. This sample yields over 450,000 distinct CDR3 sequences, of which 8% to 11% are seen a single time; around 2% belongs to the top ten. Sample: PBMCs, taken before TCRalphabeta/CD19-depleted stem cell transplant. The receptors were gathered from a child aged 2-15 years with inherited bone marrow failure, due to receive a stem cell transplant.

This clonotype was observed at least ten times. This chain uses TRBV20-1 with TRBJ2-7; D not certain. CDR1 is DFQATT, CDR2 SNEGSKA, per germline (reference sequence). The CDR3 has 13 amino acids. Between the trimmed V and J ends, which lost 3 bases and 3 bases, there was a span of 12 bases. CDR3 amino acids: CSASRSSGYEQYF. The CDR3 coding sequence is TGCAGTGCTAGTCGGAGCTCTGGCTACGAGCAGTACTTC.

This clonotype was detected many times. V usage is TRBV11-2 and J usage is TRBJ2-7, with D possibly being TRBD2 (5 bases). Deletions cut 4 bases from V and 7 bases from J, with 14 bases between. CDR1 and CDR2 from the germline V gene are SGHAT and FQNNGV. The CDR3 runs to 13 residues. CDR3 in DNA: TGTGCCAGCAGCTCAGACGGCCGAGGGGAGCAGTACTTC. This gives the protein CASSSDGRGEQYF. Supplemented by reference TRBV11-2 and TRBJ2-7, the full variable domain reads EAGVAQSPRYKIIEKRQSVAFWCNPISGHATLYWYQQILGQGPKLLIQFQNNGVVDDSQLPKDRFSAERLKGVDSTLKIQPAKLEDSAVYLCASSSDGRGEQYFGPGTRLTVT.

This clonotype was seen at least ten times. The chain couples TRBV6-2 or TRBV6-3 to TRBJ2-2; 10 positions match TRBD2. Trimming at V came to 6 bases and at J to 3 bases, leaving 4 bases not matched to a gene. Germline values: CDR1 MNHEY, CDR2 SVGEGT. The CDR3 length is 15 residues. This CDR3 is CASRSGRAYTGELFF. The DNA of the CDR3 is TGTGCCAGCAGAAGCGGGAGGGCCTACACCGGGGAGCTGTTTTTT.

The genes are TRBV7-2 and TRBJ2-1; D might be TRBD1 or TRBD2, each matching 5 bases. Germline V CDR1 and CDR2: SGHTA, FQGNSA. The CDR3 has 16 amino acids. V lost 5 bases, J lost 8 bases, and 22 bases lay in between. This CDR3 reads CASSRGSRGMIYEQFF. The CDR3 region has the DNA TGTGCCAGCAGCCGTGGTTCGAGGGGCATGATTTATGAGCAGTTCTTC.

A few counts support this clonotype. This chain links TRBV7-9 with TRBJ2-1; 14 bases map to TRBD2. Per the germline V gene, CDR1 is SEHNR and CDR2 is FQNEAQ (reference sequence). This CDR3 is built from 16 residues. The J segment lost 9 bases and the V segment lost 4 bases, leaving 8 bases of the junction unmatched. The CDR3 nucleotides read TGTGCCAGCAGCTCTTCTTTAGGACTAGCGGGAGGTGAGCAGTTCTTC. Protein sequence: CASSSSLGLAGGEQFF.